A selection of T cell receptor beta chains follows, all from one sample in a study of human T cells and chemical hapten exposure. TCRdb re-analysed the RACE reads in MiXCR, keeping a single row per CDR3 protein. The table includes more than 300,000 distinct CDR3 sequences, roughly 4.6% detected once. Sample: whole blood, taken in connection with sensitization to the hapten diphenylcyclopropenone (DPC). The receptors stem from a woman between 50 and 59 years old with alopecia areata. Some clones in this sample may be carry-over from other donors' samples. The conserved cysteine and the conserved F or W are not part of the CDR3 here.

V,length,CDR3
TRBV11-2,11,ASSLVGGPGQF
TRBV18,13,ASSPSGVSGNTIY
TRBV29-1,11,SVRGLGGNTIY
TRBV7-6,9,ASSIGNLLF
TRBV5-1,14,ASSWSSGTANSPLH
TRBV6-5,12,ASSQTGSSYEQY
TRBV6-5,13,ASSRQGTGGTEAF
TRBV6-5,13,ASSTAVGLSYEQY
TRBV7-9,14,ASSHPMRQENTEAF
TRBV10-3,11,AATGTANTEAF
TRBV20-1,12,SARPAGPGDTQY
TRBV11-3,9,ASSGATEAF
TRBV12-3/TRBV12-4,12,ASSFAGEDNEQF
TRBV2,13,ASSERGGMNTEAF
TRBV5-1,14,ASSSGLRPSYNEQF
TRBV29-1,11,SVGFGYNQPQH
TRBV13,13,ASSGEGSRENEQF
TRBV5-4,13,ASSLGLASSETQY
TRBV6-6,9,ASGQRGEQF
TRBV27,13,ASSSVQGAAQPQH
TRBV14,12,ASKIAPGNTEAF
TRBV9,12,ASSPIQGSYEQY
TRBV11-2,13,ASSPQGSTNEKLF
TRBV25-1,11,ASSDLGEPEQY
TRBV20-1,12,SASLAGRQETQY
TRBV11-3,15,ASSLDGGGTSYNEQF